This T cell receptor beta chain stems from a study of regulatory T cells in long-lasting Graves disease. Study-wide results and caveats: The study found TRBV28, TRBJ1-2 and TRBJ2-5 favored in persistent disease.

Time point of the sample: persistent/refractory GD, antithyroid drugs over 5 years with positive TRAb. RNA from PBMCs was the source of the TCR library. Doctors identified Graves' disease using the American Thyroid Association guidelines. The authors drew approximately 9 milliliters of peripheral blood into EDTA tubes. TCR beta libraries were built with iRepertoire HTBI primers and Arm-PCR of CDR3 regions. One entry per CDR3 protein results from TCRdb running MiXCR on the multiplex PCR reads. The sample has about 340,000 distinct CDR3 sequences; 20% are singletons. On this clonotype: Its antigen is not known.

The germline V and J ends were trimmed by 3 bases and 8 bases, with 13 bases remaining between them. The CDR3 totals 13 residues. The sample in question was peripheral blood mononuclear cells (PBMCs), obtained when the disease was refractory, from a patient treated with antithyroid drugs. The gene calls are TRBV12-3 or TRBV12-4 and TRBJ1-2; D gene uncertain. The source of this sequence is a female donor with Graves disease. This chain's CDR3 is CASSLKQVGGYTF. In DNA, the CDR3 is TGTGCCAGCAGTTTGAAACAAGTTGGGGGCTACACCTTC.